Each of the 31 T cell receptor beta chains below was sequenced from the same sample in a study of blood T cell repertoires in COVID-19. Only in-frame clones appear in the TCRdb table, and some are missing; sequencing was by immunoSEQ multiplex PCR. The sample contains approximately 300,000 clones, approximately 90% of which appear only once. The source material was peripheral blood. Every receptor here comes from a woman in her forties or fifties with active or convalescent COVID-19.

The chain has TRBV28 and TRBJ1-5, with TRBD1 matching 7 bases. The CDR3 is 14 residues long. Germline CDR1 is MDHEN and CDR2 is SYDVKM. The junction had 3 bases not matched to a gene; V was cut back by 2 bases and J by 5 bases. CDR3 amino acids: CASSLEGGYQPQHF. CDR3 DNA sequence: TGTGCCAGCAGTTTAGAAGGGGGCTATCAGCCCCAGCATTTT. Filled out from reference TRBV28 and TRBJ1-5, the complete variable domain reads DVKVTQSSRYLVKRTGEKVFLECVQDMDHENMFWYRQDPGLGLRLIYFSYDVKMKEKGDIPEGYSVSREKKERFSLILESASTNQTSMYLCASSLEGGYQPQHFGDGTRLSIL.

This chain uses TRBV30 with TRBJ2-3, with a tentative D call TRBD1 (6 bases). Trimming left V 3 bases short and J 1 base short, with 17 bases between. Germline CDR1 GTSNPN, CDR2 SVGIG (reference sequence). This CDR3 comprises 16 residues. CDR3 protein: CAWSLFSGQRTDTQYF. DNA for the CDR3: TGTGCCTGGAGCCTCTTTTCGGGACAACGCACAGATACGCAGTATTTT.

The chain couples TRBV7-2 to TRBJ1-2; D not certain. Germline loops: CDR1 SGHTA, CDR2 FQGNSA. Trimming took 5 bases from V and 2 from J, leaving 15 bases between them. The CDR3 is made up of 15 amino acids. The CDR3 DNA reads as TGTGCCAGCAGCCTCGAGGGCGGATCCAACTATGGCTACACCTTC. Translating gives CASSLEGGSNYGYTF. Based on the CDR3 plus reference TRBV7-2 and TRBJ1-2, the full variable domain is GAGVSQSPSNKVTEKGKDVELRCDPISGHTALYWYRQSLGQGLEFLIYFQGNSAPDKSGLPSDRFSAERTGGSVSTLTIQRTQQEDSAVYLCASSLEGGSNYGYTFGSGTRLTVV.

The rearrangement joins TRBV5-4 to TRBJ1-6; TRBD1 matches 7 bases. V lost 3 bases and J lost 0; bases outside the gene matches: 6. Germline CDR1 SGHNT, CDR2 YYREEE (reference sequence). The CDR3 runs to 17 residues. The CDR3 coding sequence is TGTGCCAGCAGCTGGGGGACAGTTAACTCCTATAATTCACCCCTCCACTTT. Its translation: CASSWGTVNSYNSPLHF.

The chain joins TRBV6-5 to TRBJ1-1, with TRBD1 as a possible D gene (5 bases). The CDR3 totals 16 residues. Germline V gene data show CDR1 as MNHEY and CDR2 as SVGAGI. Deletions cut 2 bases from V and 0 bases from J, with 13 bases between. The CDR3: CASSYGAGNLNTEAFF. CDR3 nucleotide sequence: TGTGCCAGCAGTTACGGGGCGGGGAACCTGAACACTGAAGCTTTCTTT.

The chain employs TRBV24-1 and TRBJ2-1, with 7 nucleotides matching TRBD1. This CDR3 comprises 16 residues. V lost 4 bases to trimming and J lost 2 bases; unmatched junction nucleotides: 7. Germline-derived CDR1 and CDR2 are KGHDR and SFDVKD. This CDR3 is CATSEATGAPYNEQFF. In DNA form, the CDR3 reads TGTGCCACCAGTGAAGCTACAGGGGCCCCCTACAATGAGCAGTTCTTC.

The V call is TRBV6-2 or TRBV6-3, the J call TRBJ2-3; D is possibly TRBD2 (7 bases). There are 15 residues in the CDR3. Trimming took 6 bases from V and 0 from J, leaving 13 bases between them. Germline V gives CDR1 MNHEY, CDR2 SVGEGT. CDR3 bases: TGTGCCAGCAGCCGCCGGGGGGCAAGCACAGATACGCAGTATTTT. Encoded protein: CASSRRGASTDTQYF.

In its sample, this clone was seen a few times. The rearrangement uses TRBV7-9 and TRBJ1-2, with D possibly being TRBD1 (6 bases). Between the trimmed V and J ends, which lost 5 bases and 1 base, there was a span of 11 bases. Germline CDR1 and CDR2: SEHNR and FQNEAQ (reference sequence). The CDR3 sequence is 14 residues long. This CDR3 is CASSVDRLNYGYTF. Written as DNA, the CDR3 is TGTGCCAGCAGCGTAGACAGGCTTAACTATGGCTACACCTTC.

Comment on this clone: The junction departs from the called germline gene at one end, perhaps through a read error. The CDR3 DNA reads as TGTGCTAGCAGCTTACAACCAGGGCTGGGCACCGGGGAGCTGTTTTTT. Protein product: CASSLQPGLGTGELFF. The V and J genes are TRBV7-7 and TRBJ2-2, with TRBD1 as a possible D gene (5 bases). The CDR3 extends over 16 amino acids. CDR1 and CDR2 (germline): SSHAT, FNYEAQ (reference sequence).

This sequence joins TRBV29-1 and TRBJ2-5; 7 nucleotides align to TRBD1. From germline, CDR1 is SQVTM and CDR2 ANQGSEA. V shed 3 bases and J 2 bases; nucleotides not matched to a gene: 0. The CDR3 loop spans 12 amino acids. The chain's CDR3 is CSVDRGQETQYF. The CDR3 DNA sequence: TGCAGCGTTGACAGGGGGCAAGAGACCCAGTACTTC.

The genes are TRBV7-9 and TRBJ2-1, with D hard to call. The CDR3 spans 11 residues. V lost 5 bases, J lost 10 bases, and 9 bases lay in between. The germline V gene encodes CDR1 SEHNR and CDR2 FQNEAQ (reference sequence). The CDR3 DNA is TGTGCCAGCAGCAACTCGAGCGAGCAGTTCTTC. Translating gives CASSNSSEQFF.

The DNA for the CDR3 is TGTGCCAGTAGCCGAGCGTACGAGCAGTACTTC. Its translation is CASSRAYEQYF. The chain carries TRBV19 and TRBJ2-7, with D unresolved. Trimming took off 6 bases at V and 4 bases at J, with 7 bases between the two ends. Germline CDR1 is LNHDA and CDR2 is SQIVND (reference sequence). There are 11 residues in the CDR3.

The DNA of the CDR3 is TGTGCCAGTAGTGCAAGCAGGCTGAACACTGAAGCTTTCTTT. The encoded protein is CASSASRLNTEAFF. The rearrangement links TRBV19 to TRBJ1-1; D unresolved. The CDR3 has 14 amino acids. Trimming took 5 bases from V and 0 from J, leaving 10 bases between them. CDR1 and CDR2 from the germline V gene are LNHDA and SQIVND (reference sequence).

The V gene is TRBV7-9, the J gene TRBJ2-1; TRBD2 aligns across 12 bases. CDR1 is SEHNR, CDR2 FQNEAQ, per germline (reference sequence). V shed 5 bases and J 1 base; nucleotides not matched to a gene: 9. The CDR3 has 18 amino acids. The CDR3 sequence: CASSISSGRAPSYNEQFF. CDR3 nucleotide sequence: TGTGCCAGCAGCATTTCTAGCGGGAGGGCCCCGTCCTACAATGAGCAGTTCTTC. The full variable domain, with the rest looked up from reference TRBV7-9 and TRBJ2-1, is DTGVSQNPRHKITKRGQNVTFRCDPISEHNRLYWYRQTLGQGPEFLTYFQNEAQLEKSRLLSDRFSAERPKGSFSTLEIQRTEQGDSAMYLCASSISSGRAPSYNEQFFGPGTRLTVL.

The gene calls are TRBV7-2 and TRBJ2-7; 9 bases map to TRBD2. The CDR3 runs 16 residues. The trim removed 1 base at V and 6 bases at J, leaving 10 bases unmatched. From germline, CDR1 is SGHTA and CDR2 FQGNSA. CDR3 nucleotide sequence: TGTGCCAGCAGCTTAGGTCGCGGGAGGGCCCTGGGCGAGCAGTACTTC. Translating gives CASSLGRGRALGEQYF. Using reference TRBV7-2 and TRBJ2-7 for the parts outside the CDR3, the full variable domain is GAGVSQSPSNKVTEKGKDVELRCDPISGHTALYWYRQSLGQGLEFLIYFQGNSAPDKSGLPSDRFSAERTGGSVSTLTIQRTQQEDSAVYLCASSLGRGRALGEQYFGPGTRLTVT.

The rearrangement joins TRBV4-1 to TRBJ2-5, with 9 bases aligning to TRBD2. CDR1 is MGHRA, CDR2 YSYEKL, per germline. CDR3 size: 16 residues. V trimming: 0 bases; J trimming: 4 bases; junction bases outside the gene matches: 6. The CDR3 DNA follows: TGCGCCAGCAGCCAAGAACGAAGCGGGAGGTCAGAGACCCAGTACTTC. Translation gives CASSQERSGRSETQYF.

This clone was recorded a few times. The chain joins TRBV5-1 to TRBJ1-2, with TRBD1 as a possible D gene (6 bases). The CDR3 covers 14 residues. V lost 0 bases and J lost 3, with 9 bases in between. The germline V gene has CDR1 SGHRS and CDR2 YFSETQ. The CDR3 DNA is TGCGCCAGCAGCTTGGACAGGGCCTACTATGGCTACACCTTC. Residues: CASSLDRAYYGYTF.

The rearrangement links TRBV19 to TRBJ1-5; D unclear. This CDR3 comprises 14 residues. V gave up 3 bases and J gave up 3 bases, with 9 bases separating them. Looked up from germline, CDR1 is LNHDA and CDR2 is SQIVND (reference sequence). In DNA form, the CDR3 reads TGTGCCAGTAGTATGAGTGGTTCCAATCAGCCCCAGCATTTT. Translated, it gives CASSMSGSNQPQHF.

This chain links TRBV5-8 with TRBJ1-1; 9 bases line up with TRBD1. The CDR3 extends over 14 amino acids. Germline V lookup: CDR1 SGHTS, CDR2 YDEGEE. J was trimmed by 5 bases and V by 1 base; bases with no gene match: 3. The CDR3 is CASSLNDRGTEAFF. The CDR3 nucleotides read TGTGCCAGCAGCTTGAATGACAGGGGGACTGAAGCTTTCTTT.

This clone has just one count. V gene TRBV6-1 combines with J gene TRBJ1-1; TRBD1 agrees at 9 bases. CDR3 size: 17 residues. From germline, CDR1 is MNHNS and CDR2 SASEGT. Trimming at V came to 2 bases and at J to 6 bases, leaving 13 bases not matched to a gene. CDR3 coding DNA: TGTGCCAGCAGTGAATACCGCGGGACAGGGTGGGGGTCTGAAGCTTTCTTT. Translated, it gives CASSEYRGTGWGSEAFF.

V and J are TRBV3-1 (or the pseudogene TRBV3-2) and TRBJ2-3; 12 positions match TRBD2. In germline, CDR1 is LGHDT, CDR2 YNNKEL (reference sequence). The ends lost 1 base at V and 0 bases at J; junction bases unmatched: 2. This CDR3 has 17 amino acids. The CDR3 sequence is CASSQAGTSGSTDTQYF. Here the CDR3 DNA reads TGTGCCAGCAGCCAAGCGGGGACTAGCGGGAGCACAGATACGCAGTATTTT.

V and J are TRBV9 and TRBJ1-1, with D possibly TRBD1 on 6 matching bases. The CDR3 totals 14 residues. The V end was cut by 0 bases, the J end by 6 bases, with 12 bases between. Germline loops: CDR1 SGDLS, CDR2 YYNGEE. CDR3 sequence: CASSVEDSVAEAFF. The CDR3 DNA is TGTGCCAGCAGCGTAGAGGACAGTGTGGCTGAAGCTTTCTTT.

This chain links TRBV11-2 with TRBJ1-2, with TRBD1 identical over 7 bases. The CDR3 consists of 15 residues. The germline V gene encodes CDR1 SGHAT and CDR2 FQNNGV. Trimming removed 3 bases from V and 7 bases from J; junction bases left unmatched: 11. This CDR3 is CASSFSVTGRGGYTF. The CDR3 region has the DNA TGTGCCAGCAGCTTTTCCGTGACAGGGCGGGGTGGCTACACCTTC.

The chain links TRBV5-5 to TRBJ2-7; 8 bases are a match to TRBD1. After removal of 4 bases from V and 0 bases from J, the junction contained 9 bases not matched to a gene. The CDR3 contains 16 residues. Per germline, CDR1 SGHKS and CDR2 YYEKEE (reference sequence). The CDR3 spells CASSTSGGLSSYEQYF. The CDR3 coding sequence is TGTGCCAGCAGCACCTCAGGGGGCCTAAGCTCCTACGAGCAGTACTTC.

The chain couples TRBV27 to TRBJ2-7; D gene ambiguous. The CDR3 sequence is 15 residues long. V lost 3 bases and J lost 0, with 12 bases in between. CDR1 and CDR2 (germline): MNHEY, SMNVEV (reference sequence). In DNA form, the CDR3 reads TGTGCCAGCAGTTTCAGGTTTACAAGCTCCTACGAGCAGTACTTC. This codes for CASSFRFTSSYEQYF.

The J gene is TRBJ2-7, the V gene TRBV6-5; D unclear. The CDR3 sequence is 14 residues long. The V gene lost 4 bases and the J gene lost 5 bases, with 15 bases spanning the gap. Germline lookup yields CDR1 MNHEY and CDR2 SVGAGI. CDR3 DNA sequence: TGTGCCAGCAGTTCAAGACCACAGACGGACGAGCAGTACTTC. Amino acid sequence: CASSSRPQTDEQYF.

This clone has a single count. The chain joins TRBV29-1 to TRBJ2-7; 8 bases line up with TRBD1. The CDR3 loop spans 12 amino acids. CDR1 and CDR2 from the germline V gene are SQVTM and ANQGSEA. Unmatched junction bases numbered 8, after V lost 7 bases and J lost 6 bases. The CDR3 sequence is CSAGTGPGEQYF. In DNA form, the CDR3 reads TGCAGCGCCGGGACAGGTCCGGGCGAGCAGTACTTC.

The sample holds a few counts of this clone. The rearrangement joins TRBV10-3 to TRBJ2-7; 12 bases align to TRBD2. The CDR3 runs 17 residues. Germline V lookup: CDR1 ENHRY, CDR2 SYGVKD. Trimming cost V 6 bases and J 2 bases; bases outside gene matches: 11. The DNA of the CDR3 is TGTGCCATCAGATCGGGACTAGCGGGTGGGATAACCTACGAGCAGTACTTC. Its protein is CAIRSGLAGGITYEQYF.

The rearrangement links TRBV27 to TRBJ2-7; 11 positions agree with TRBD2. Germline CDR1 reads MNHEY; CDR2 reads SMNVEV (reference sequence). This CDR3 contains 15 residues. The trim removed 7 bases at V and 2 bases at J, leaving 7 bases unmatched. CDR3 bases: TGTGCCAGCACTAAAAGACTAGCGGGACCCTACGAGCAGTACTTC. This encodes CASTKRLAGPYEQYF.

V usage is TRBV19 and J usage is TRBJ2-7, with D perhaps matching TRBD1 (6 bases). Per the germline V gene, CDR1 is LNHDA and CDR2 is SQIVND (reference sequence). The CDR3 is made up of 17 amino acids. Trimming cost V 5 bases and J 7 bases, with 27 bases left between them. Written as DNA, the CDR3 is TGTGCCAGTAGTGCCAACCTAATCCGGGACACTGCTCGGGAGCAGTACTTC. It translates to CASSANLIRDTAREQYF.

This clone has a single count. This rearrangement joins TRBV2 to TRBJ1-1; no clear D gene. V lost 4 bases and J lost 6, with 12 bases in between. The CDR3 is made up of 13 amino acids. Germline V gene sequence: CDR1 SNHLY, CDR2 FYNNEI. CDR3 protein: CASSGSGFAEAFF. Here the CDR3 DNA reads TGTGCCAGCAGTGGAAGCGGATTCGCTGAAGCTTTCTTT.